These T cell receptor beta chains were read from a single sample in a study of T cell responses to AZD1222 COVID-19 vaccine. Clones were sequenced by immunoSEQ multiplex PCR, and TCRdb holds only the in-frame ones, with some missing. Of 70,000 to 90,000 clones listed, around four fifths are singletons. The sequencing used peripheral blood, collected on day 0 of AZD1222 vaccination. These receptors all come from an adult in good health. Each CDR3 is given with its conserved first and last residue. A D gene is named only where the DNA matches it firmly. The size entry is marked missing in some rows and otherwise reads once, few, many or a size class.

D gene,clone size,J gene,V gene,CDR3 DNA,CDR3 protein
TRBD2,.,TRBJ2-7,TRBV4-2,TGTGCCAGCAGCCAAGGGGGACTAGCGGGAGCCAACGGGGGGCAGTACTTC,CASSQGGLAGANGGQYF
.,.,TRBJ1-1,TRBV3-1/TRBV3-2,TGTGCCAGCAGCCAAGGGTTCGTCTTTCGAGGGACTGAAGCTTTCTTT,CASSQGFVFRGTEAFF
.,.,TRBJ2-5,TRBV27,TGTGCCAGCAGACAGGGACACCAAGAGACCCAGTACTTC,CASRQGHQETQYF
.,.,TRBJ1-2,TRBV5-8,TGTGCCAGCAGCTGGGACATCTATGGCTACACCTTC,CASSWDIYGYTF
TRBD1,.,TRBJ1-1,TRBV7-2,TGTGCCAGCAGCTTAGTGGGACAGGGAACTGAAGCTTTCTTT,CASSLVGQGTEAFF
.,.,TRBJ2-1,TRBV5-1,TGCGCCAGCAGCGGAGGGAATATGGATGAGCAGTTCTTC,CASSGGNMDEQFF
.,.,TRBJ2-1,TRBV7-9,TGTGCCATCCAGCTTCGGACGGGATACCTTAGCAATGAGCAGTTCTTC,CAIQLRTGYLSNEQFF
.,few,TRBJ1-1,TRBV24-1,TGTGCCACCAGTGCTAGGTCAGGAGCTTTCTTT,CATSARSGAFF
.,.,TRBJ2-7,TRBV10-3,TGTGCCATCAGTGAGTCATATGGCCGCTACGAGCAGTACTTC,CAISESYGRYEQYF
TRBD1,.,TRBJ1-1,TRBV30,TGTGCCTGGAGTGGGGTCAGGGGGCGAGGGAACACTGAAGCTTTCTTT,CAWSGVRGRGNTEAFF
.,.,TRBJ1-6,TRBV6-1,TGTGCCAGCAGTGAAGCCGGGAGCTCCTATAATTCACCCCTCCACTTT,CASSEAGSSYNSPLHF
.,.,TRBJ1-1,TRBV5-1,TGCGCCAGCAGCTTGTTCGGGGACATGAACACTGAAGCTTTCTTT,CASSLFGDMNTEAFF
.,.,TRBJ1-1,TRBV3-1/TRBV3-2,TGTGCCAGCAGCCAAGCGGGACAAATGAACACTGAAGCTTTCTTT,CASSQAGQMNTEAFF
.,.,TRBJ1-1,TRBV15,TGTGCCACCAGTCTTCAGGGGTCGAACACTGAAGCTTTCTTT,CATSLQGSNTEAFF
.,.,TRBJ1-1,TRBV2,TGTGCCAGCAGCCCCGAGACAGGAGGAACTGAAGCTTTCTTT,CASSPETGGTEAFF
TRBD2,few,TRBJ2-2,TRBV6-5,TGTGCCAGCAATTTAGCGGGAACCACCGGGGAGCTGTTTTTT,CASNLAGTTGELFF
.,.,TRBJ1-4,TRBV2,TGTGCCAGCAGCAAGACTGGGCGGAATGAAAAACTGTTTTTT,CASSKTGRNEKLFF
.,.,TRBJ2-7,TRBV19,TGTGCCAGTAGTTTCGGGACGCGCTCCTACGAGCAGTACTTC,CASSFGTRSYEQYF
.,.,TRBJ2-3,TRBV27,TGTGCCAGCTGGAGGAACACAGATACGCAGTATTTT,CASWRNTDTQYF
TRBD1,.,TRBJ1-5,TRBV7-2,TGTGCCAGCAGCTTAACAGGGGACCTCAATCAGCCCCAGCATTTT,CASSLTGDLNQPQHF
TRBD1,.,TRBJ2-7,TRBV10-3,TGTGCCATCAGAGAAGGGGGCCTCTACGAGCAGTACTTC,CAIREGGLYEQYF
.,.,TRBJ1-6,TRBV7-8,TGTGCCAGCAGCTTAGTCCAGATTAGGAGCTCCTATAATTCACCCCTCCACTTT,CASSLVQIRSSYNSPLHF
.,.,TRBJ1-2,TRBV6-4,TGTGCCAGCATACGCTCGGGGGCTATGGGTAACTATGGCTACACCTTC,CASIRSGAMGNYGYTF
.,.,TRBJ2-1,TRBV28,TGTGCCAGCAGTTTAAGCGTTGAGCAGTTCTTC,CASSLSVEQFF
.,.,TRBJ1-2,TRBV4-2,TGTGCCAGCAGCCAGGCCCAGGGCCTCCGAGACCCGAACTATGGCTACACCTTC,CASSQAQGLRDPNYGYTF
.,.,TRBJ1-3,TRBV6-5,TGTGCCAGCAGTTCCACAGGGTATGCTGGAAACACCATATATTTT,CASSSTGYAGNTIYF
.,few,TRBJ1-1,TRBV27,TGTGCCAGCAGTTTATCGCTGGGACAAGGGAAGACTGAAGCTTTCTTT,CASSLSLGQGKTEAFF
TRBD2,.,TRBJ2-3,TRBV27,TGTGCCAGCGGGTATGCGGGAGGAGATACGCAGTATTTT,CASGYAGGDTQYF
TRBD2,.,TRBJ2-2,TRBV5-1,TGCGCCAGCAGCGAAGGAGCGGGAGGCACCGGGGAGCTGTTTTTT,CASSEGAGGTGELFF
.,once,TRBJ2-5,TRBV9,TGTGCCAGCAGCCCCCGGAGGGGGATTGGGGAAGAGACCCAGTACTTC,CASSPRRGIGEETQYF
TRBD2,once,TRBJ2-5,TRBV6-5,TGTGCCAGCAGTTACTCCTTTACTAGCGGGAGTGTCGCTCAGTACTTC,CASSYSFTSGSVAQYF
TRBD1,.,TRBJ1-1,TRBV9,TGTGCCAGCAGCCCCACGGGACAGGGAAGAACTGAAGCTTTCTTT,CASSPTGQGRTEAFF
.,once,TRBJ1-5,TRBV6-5,TGTGCCAGCAGTTACTCCCTATCGGGGACCCAGCATTTT,CASSYSLSGTQHF
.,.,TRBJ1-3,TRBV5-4,TGTGCCAGCAGCCCGAGCAGGGGCGTCCCCTCTGGAAACACCATATATTTT,CASSPSRGVPSGNTIYF
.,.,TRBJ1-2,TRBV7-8,TGTGCCAGCAGCTCGGGACGCTGGGAGAATGGCTACACCTTC,CASSSGRWENGYTF
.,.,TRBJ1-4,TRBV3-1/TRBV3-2,TGTGCCAGCACCGACAGCACTGCAACTAATGAAAAACTGTTTTTT,CASTDSTATNEKLFF
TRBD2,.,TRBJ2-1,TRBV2,TGTGCCAGCGAGGGACTAGGCCGGAATGAGCAGTTCTTC,CASEGLGRNEQFF
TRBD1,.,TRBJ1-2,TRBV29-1,TGCAGCACGCGACAGGGCCAGGGCTACACCTTC,CSTRQGQGYTF
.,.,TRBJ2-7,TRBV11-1,TGTGCCAGCAGCCACGGCGTCTACGAGCAGTACTTC,CASSHGVYEQYF
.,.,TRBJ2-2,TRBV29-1,TGCAGCGTTGAAGGTCATGGGCAGGGGAGTACCGGGGAGCTGTTTTTT,CSVEGHGQGSTGELFF
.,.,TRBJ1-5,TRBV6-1,TGTGCCAGCAGTGAACAGGGTTATAGCAATCAGCCCCAGCATTTT,CASSEQGYSNQPQHF
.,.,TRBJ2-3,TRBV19,TGTGCCAGTAGTCTGGGTGAGAATACGCAGTATTTT,CASSLGENTQYF
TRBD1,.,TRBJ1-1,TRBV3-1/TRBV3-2,TGTGCCAGCAGCCGGGACAGGGGCGAGAACACTGAAGCTTTCTTT,CASSRDRGENTEAFF
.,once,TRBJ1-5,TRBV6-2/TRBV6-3,TGTGCCAGCAGTTACTGGTCAGGCAATCAGCCCCAGCATTTT,CASSYWSGNQPQHF
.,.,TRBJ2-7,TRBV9,TGTGCCAGCAGCGAAGGACAGAGCACCTACGAGCAGTACTTC,CASSEGQSTYEQYF
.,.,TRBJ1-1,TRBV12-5,TGTGCTAGTGGTTACAGGCCCGCGTTCTTT,CASGYRPAFF
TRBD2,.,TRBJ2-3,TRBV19,TGTGCCAGTAGTATCAAAGTAGCGGGGGGAGATACGCAGTATTTT,CASSIKVAGGDTQYF
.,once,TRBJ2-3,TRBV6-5,TGTGCCAGCCGGGACACTCTCACAGATACGCAGTATTTT,CASRDTLTDTQYF